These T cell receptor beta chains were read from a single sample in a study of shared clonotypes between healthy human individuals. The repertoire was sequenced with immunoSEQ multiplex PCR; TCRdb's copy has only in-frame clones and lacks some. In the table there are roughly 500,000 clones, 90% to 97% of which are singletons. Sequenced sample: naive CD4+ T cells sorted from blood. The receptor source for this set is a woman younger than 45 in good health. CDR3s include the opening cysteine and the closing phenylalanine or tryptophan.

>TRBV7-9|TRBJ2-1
CASSLAGLAGLNNEQFF
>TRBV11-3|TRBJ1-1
CASSSGGEAFF
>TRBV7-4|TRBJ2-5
CASRASGRGQEQYF
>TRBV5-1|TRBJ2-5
CASSGTGLAGLETQYF
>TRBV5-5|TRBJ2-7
CASSLGVGTGTSEQYF
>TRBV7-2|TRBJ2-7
CASSLGPGPYEQYF
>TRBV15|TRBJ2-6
CATSRDNSGANVLTF
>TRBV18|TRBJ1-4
CASSPPGRGNEKLFF
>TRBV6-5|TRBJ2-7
CASSNVRDRGYEQYF
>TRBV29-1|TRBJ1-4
CSVEERGYEKLFF
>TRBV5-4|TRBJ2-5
CASSTGVFKTQYF
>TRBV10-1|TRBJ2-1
CASSESLNNEQFF
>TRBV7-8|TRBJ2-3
CASSIFGQGATDTQYF
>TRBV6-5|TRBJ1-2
CASSYERTARYGYTF
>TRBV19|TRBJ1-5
CASSIERVHQPQHF
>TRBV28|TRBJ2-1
CASIPHGAGDNNEQFF
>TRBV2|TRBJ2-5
CASSAGVRETQYF
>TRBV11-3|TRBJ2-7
CASSLAESSYEQYF
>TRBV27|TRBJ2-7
CASSISSRSSYEQYF
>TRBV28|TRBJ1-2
CASSLNGGYGYTF
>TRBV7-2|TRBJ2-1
CASSSPNQYEQFF
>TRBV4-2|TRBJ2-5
CASSDSSGTETQYF
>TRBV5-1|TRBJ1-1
CASSLLVETEAFF
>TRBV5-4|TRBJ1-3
CASSFHTTGNTIYF
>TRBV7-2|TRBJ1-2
CASSRQGWGANYGYTF
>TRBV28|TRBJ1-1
CASSLTGGPNTEAFF
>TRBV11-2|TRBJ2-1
CASSLTRGHSGGREQFF
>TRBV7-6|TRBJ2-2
CASSFGQNTGELFF
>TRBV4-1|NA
CASSQVPGSNSYEQYF
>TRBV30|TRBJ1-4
CAWSVIGQGGEKLFF
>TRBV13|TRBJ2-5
CASSLGTRPFMETQYF
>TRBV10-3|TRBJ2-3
CAAGLAESTDTQYF
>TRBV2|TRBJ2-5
CASSVDTEETQYF
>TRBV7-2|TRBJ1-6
CASRITSTDNSPLHF
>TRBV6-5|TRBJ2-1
CASSYAARHEQFF
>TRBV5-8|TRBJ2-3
CASSLGLAEYTDTQYF
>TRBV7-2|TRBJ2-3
CASSLRRLAADTQYF
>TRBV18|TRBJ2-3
CASSPLAGGPDTQYF
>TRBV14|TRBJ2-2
CASSQERSGRRGELFF
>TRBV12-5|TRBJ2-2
CASGLVLGNTGELFF
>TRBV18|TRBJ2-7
CASSPPGTGAVYEQYF
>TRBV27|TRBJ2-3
CASSSLLADTQYF
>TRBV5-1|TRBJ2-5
CASSSRQAPETQYF
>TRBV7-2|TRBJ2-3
CASSLLWNRPPTDTQYF
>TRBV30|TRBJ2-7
CAWSFRDRDFYEQYF
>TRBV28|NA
CASSSRLGNSYEQYF
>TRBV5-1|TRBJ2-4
CASSLAGTEENIQYF
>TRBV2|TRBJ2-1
CASSLAGGLDEQFF
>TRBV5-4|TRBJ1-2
CASSLYAMNYGYTF
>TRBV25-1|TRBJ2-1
CASRESGGPFNEQFF
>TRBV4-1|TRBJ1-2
CASSQGPPGQSFYGYTF
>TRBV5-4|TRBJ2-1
CASSLVDSYNEQFF
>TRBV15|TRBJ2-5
CATSRFTSGQETQYF